These 32 T cell receptor beta chains originate from one sample sequenced in a study of early T cells in non-severe SARS-CoV-2 infection. TCRdb analysed the 5' RACE reads with MiXCR anew, one entry per CDR3 protein. The sample lists more than 65,000 distinct CDR3 sequences, over 10% occurring once. Sequenced sample: whole blood. The receptors stem from an adult who was a healthcare worker with PCR-confirmed SARS-CoV-2 infection or an uninfected control (not recorded which).

The chain combines TRBV28 with TRBJ2-1; weak D call: TRBD2 (5 bases). The CDR3 is 12 amino acids. Germline V lookup: CDR1 MDHEN, CDR2 SYDVKM. Trimming left V 6 bases short and J 7 bases short, with 10 bases between. Written as DNA, the CDR3 is TGTGCCAGCAGCGACTACCTTAATGAGCAGTTCTTC. Amino acids: CASSDYLNEQFF.

V and J are TRBV19 and TRBJ1-2, with TRBD1 identical over 7 bases. The CDR3 covers 12 residues. Unmatched junction bases numbered 3, after V lost 7 bases and J lost 4 bases. Looked up from germline, CDR1 is LNHDA and CDR2 is SQIVND (reference sequence). The DNA of the CDR3 is TGTGCCAGTACGGCAGGGGGCTATGGCTACACCTTC. This codes for CASTAGGYGYTF.

This clonotype was recorded at least ten times. J is TRBJ1-6 and V is TRBV30; 7 nucleotides agree with TRBD1. Germline trimming cut 4 bases from V and 7 bases from J; bases unmatched to any gene: 7. The CDR3 is 14 amino acids. Germline V gives CDR1 GTSNPN, CDR2 SVGIG (reference sequence). CDR3 sequence (DNA): TGTGCCTGGACTCCGGGCAGGGGGAATTCACCCCTCCACTTT. Encoded protein: CAWTPGRGNSPLHF.

This clonotype was picked up many times. This sequence joins TRBV27 and TRBJ2-7; D call uncertain. Germline V gene data show CDR1 as MNHEY and CDR2 as SMNVEV (reference sequence). The length of the CDR3 is 13 residues. Trimming cost V 2 bases and J 2 bases, with 7 bases left between them. CDR3: CASSLNPTYEQYF. The DNA for the CDR3 is TGTGCCAGCAGTTTAAACCCAACCTACGAGCAGTACTTC.

This clonotype was picked up a small number of times. This chain links TRBV20-1 with TRBJ1-5; no clear D. Germline V gene lookup returns CDR1 DFQATT and CDR2 SNEGSKA (reference sequence). The germline V and J ends were trimmed by 1 base and 3 bases, with 10 bases remaining between them. CDR3 length: 14 amino acids. The chain's CDR3 is CSARVGQNNQPQHF. The CDR3 DNA is TGCAGTGCTAGAGTCGGGCAGAACAATCAGCCCCAGCATTTT.

The V gene is TRBV4-3, the J gene TRBJ2-1, with TRBD1 matching 8 bases. This CDR3 is 16 amino acids long. V gave up 1 base and J gave up 2 bases; unmatched junction bases: 4. Per the germline V gene, CDR1 is LGHNA and CDR2 is YSLEER. The CDR3 DNA follows: TGCGCCAGCAGCCAAGGGACAGGGATCACCTACAATGAGCAGTTCTTC. Its protein is CASSQGTGITYNEQFF.

The V and J genes are TRBV27 and TRBJ2-2; perhaps TRBD1 as D (5 bases). V shed 6 bases and J shed 7 bases, with 9 bases lying between them. The CDR3 totals 12 residues. Germline assignment: CDR1 MNHEY and CDR2 SMNVEV (reference sequence). The chain's CDR3 is CASRGRGGELFF. The CDR3 nucleotides are TGTGCCAGCAGGGGGCGAGGCGGGGAGCTGTTTTTT.

The gene calls are TRBV7-9 and TRBJ2-7; D not certain. The CDR3 is 13 amino acids. The germline gives CDR1 SEHNR, CDR2 FQNEAQ (reference sequence). Between the trimmed V and J ends, which lost 3 bases and 5 bases, there was a span of 11 bases. The CDR3 DNA is TGTGCCAGCAGCTTCCCCGGACGCCACGAGCAGTACTTC. Protein product: CASSFPGRHEQYF.

This clonotype was seen more than once but under ten times. The gene calls are TRBV29-1 and TRBJ2-2; TRBD1 matches 7 bases. The CDR3 is made up of 14 amino acids. CDR1 is SQVTM, CDR2 ANQGSEA, per germline. Trimming cost V 4 bases and J 4 bases; bases outside gene matches: 6. CDR3 bases: TGCAGCGTTGCCGGGACAGATTTCACCGGGGAGCTGTTTTTT. Translation: CSVAGTDFTGELFF.

This clonotype occurred a few times. The chain links TRBV7-2 to TRBJ2-3; TRBD1 is a possible D gene (6 bases). The CDR3 spans 16 residues. V lost 0 bases and J 0 bases, leaving 10 bases between the germline ends. The germline CDR1 and CDR2 sequences are SGHTA and FQGNSA. The CDR3 protein is CASSLAGHASTDTQYF. CDR3 in DNA: TGTGCCAGCAGCTTAGCGGGACATGCTAGCACAGATACGCAGTATTTT.

This clonotype was detected only a few times. V usage is TRBV10-1 and J usage is TRBJ2-1, with 9 bases lining up with TRBD1. Losses at the gene ends were 3 bases for V and 3 bases for J; bases not matched to a gene: 6. Per the germline V gene, CDR1 is WNHNN and CDR2 is SYGVQD (reference sequence). The CDR3 loop spans 16 amino acids. For the CDR3, the DNA is TGCGCCAGCAGTGAAACAGTGACAGGGGGCTACAATGAGCAGTTCTTC. Translating gives CASSETVTGGYNEQFF.

The V gene is TRBV5-4, the J gene TRBJ2-3; 8 bases line up with TRBD2. The CDR3 spans 14 residues. The J segment lost 4 bases and the V segment lost 6 bases, leaving 7 bases of the junction unmatched. The V gene's germline CDR1 is SGHNT and CDR2 YYREEE (reference sequence). The CDR3 loop reads CASTSRREADTQYF. CDR3 bases: TGTGCCAGCACCTCCCGGCGGGAGGCAGATACGCAGTATTTT.

This clonotype was seen many times. This chain connects TRBV20-1 to TRBJ2-1, with 7 bases lining up with TRBD2. Trimming removed 2 bases from V and 0 bases from J; junction bases left unmatched: 7. This CDR3 spans 16 amino acids. CDR1 DFQATT and CDR2 SNEGSKA come from the germline V gene (reference sequence). CDR3 in amino acids: CSARKYLADSYNEQFF. CDR3 sequence (DNA): TGCAGTGCTAGAAAATACCTAGCGGACTCCTACAATGAGCAGTTCTTC.

This clonotype was recorded a few times. The chain combines TRBV20-1 with TRBJ1-2; 10 positions agree with TRBD1. Per the germline V gene, CDR1 is DFQATT and CDR2 is SNEGSKA (reference sequence). The CDR3 loop spans 14 amino acids. V shed 5 bases, J shed 4 bases, and the junction held 7 bases outside the gene matches. CDR3 DNA sequence: TGCAGTGCTTTGTTGGGACAGGGGTCCTATGGCTACACCTTC. This encodes CSALLGQGSYGYTF.

In its sample, this clonotype was seen a few times. Here the CDR3 reads CASSYIRGQLVYEQYF. Written as DNA, the CDR3 is TGTGCCAGCAGCTACATTAGGGGACAGCTAGTCTACGAGCAGTACTTC. The rearrangement links TRBV11-2 to TRBJ2-7, with TRBD1 identical over 7 bases. Germline CDR1 reads SGHAT; CDR2 reads FQNNGV. This CDR3 comprises 16 residues. V lost 4 bases, J lost 3 bases, and 12 bases stayed unmatched.

This chain joins TRBV7-9 and TRBJ2-1; no clear D gene. This CDR3 has 16 amino acids. Per the germline V gene, CDR1 is SEHNR and CDR2 is FQNEAQ (reference sequence). V lost 5 bases to trimming and J lost 8 bases, with 22 bases between them. CDR3 sequence (DNA): TGTGCCAGCAGCCGAACCACGGACCCACGTCGCGATGAGCAGTTCTTC. Its translation: CASSRTTDPRRDEQFF.

This clonotype was observed a handful of times. This sequence joins TRBV28 and TRBJ2-7, with D perhaps assigned TRBD1 or TRBD2 (5 bases each). V was shortened by 6 bases and J by 2 bases, with 17 bases between the two germline ends. Per the germline V gene, CDR1 is MDHEN and CDR2 is SYDVKM. CDR3 length: 15 amino acids. In nucleotides, the CDR3 is TGTGCCAGCAGAACTCCCGGGACGCTCACCTACGAGCAGTACTTC. Translation gives CASRTPGTLTYEQYF.

V and J are TRBV2 and TRBJ2-7, with D perhaps TRBD1 (6 bases). CDR1 is SNHLY and CDR2 is FYNNEI in the germline V gene. This CDR3 contains 14 residues. Trimming cost V 4 bases and J 4 bases, with 14 bases left between them. CDR3 region: CASSGIRDNYEQYF. The CDR3 DNA is TGTGCCAGCAGTGGGATTCGGGACAATTACGAGCAGTACTTC.

This clonotype came up once. The J gene is TRBJ1-5, the V gene TRBV28; D perhaps matches TRBD1 (5 bases). This CDR3 has 15 residues. CDR1 is MDHEN, CDR2 SYDVKM, per germline. Between the trimmed V and J ends, which lost 1 base and 3 bases, there was a span of 10 bases. CDR3 amino acids: CASSLYRTNNQPQHF. The CDR3 nucleotides are TGTGCCAGCAGTTTATACAGGACAAACAATCAGCCCCAGCATTTT.

The V and J genes are TRBV12-5 and TRBJ1-1; D might be TRBD1 (6 bases). The CDR3 covers 16 residues. CDR1 LGHNT and CDR2 FRNRAP come from the germline V gene. V was cut by 0 bases and J by 4 bases, with 15 bases left in between. The CDR3 nucleotides are TGTGCTAGTGGTTTGGTACTTATGGGGGGCGTCACTGAAGCTTTCTTT. This sequence encodes CASGLVLMGGVTEAFF.

V is TRBV5-1 and J is TRBJ2-1; D not certain. V gave up 0 bases and J gave up 6 bases, with 7 bases separating them. Germline V gene sequence: CDR1 SGHRS, CDR2 YFSETQ. The CDR3 spans 13 residues. DNA for the CDR3: TGCGCCAGCAGCTTGGCGGCTCCCAATGAGCAGTTCTTC. It specifies CASSLAAPNEQFF.

The CDR3 coding sequence is TGTGCCAGCAGTTACAAGGTTTTCGAGACCCAGTACTTC. The encoded protein is CASSYKVFETQYF. This chain uses TRBV6-1 with TRBJ2-5; D uncertain. The CDR3 runs 13 residues. V was pared by 5 bases and J by 5 bases, with 12 bases between. Germline lookup yields CDR1 MNHNS and CDR2 SASEGT.

In this sample, this clonotype turned up many times. This rearrangement joins TRBV20-1 to TRBJ1-1, with TRBD1 matching over 8 bases. The junction had 3 bases not matched to a gene; V was cut back by 3 bases and J by 0 bases. The CDR3 extends over 14 amino acids. Germline CDR1 DFQATT, CDR2 SNEGSKA (reference sequence). CDR3 loop: CSASRGQLNTEAFF. CDR3 DNA: TGCAGTGCTAGCAGGGGGCAGTTGAACACTGAAGCTTTCTTT.

This clonotype appeared a few times. The J gene is TRBJ1-2, the V gene TRBV12-3 or TRBV12-4; TRBD1 matches 11 bases. This CDR3 is 14 amino acids long. V was clipped by 6 bases and J by 7 bases; unmatched bases: 7. The CDR3 protein is CASSSGQGGSGYTF. The CDR3 nucleotides read TGTGCCAGCAGCTCGGGACAGGGGGGTAGTGGCTACACCTTC.

This clonotype was observed many times. This sequence joins TRBV15 and TRBJ2-3, with D tentatively TRBD1 (5 bases). This CDR3 has 14 residues. V lost 0 bases and J lost 4, with 8 bases in between. Germline V gene sequence: CDR1 LNHNV, CDR2 YYDKDF (reference sequence). CDR3 DNA: TGTGCCACCAGCAGAGACAGGGTCTCAGATACGCAGTATTTT. The encoded protein is CATSRDRVSDTQYF.

V is TRBV7-9 and J is TRBJ2-3; weak D call: TRBD1 (5 bases). Trimming took 7 bases from V and 6 from J, leaving 17 bases between them. Germline CDR1 is SEHNR and CDR2 is FQNEAQ (reference sequence). CDR3 size: 14 residues. CDR3 in DNA: TGTGCCAGCACCCCTCCAGGGTCTCAGGATACGCAGTATTTT. This gives the protein CASTPPGSQDTQYF.

The rearrangement uses TRBV3-1 and TRBJ1-2; maybe TRBD1 (5 bases). The germline gives CDR1 LGHDT, CDR2 YNNKEL (reference sequence). The CDR3 runs to 14 residues. V was trimmed by 1 base and J by 4 bases, leaving 10 bases between them. CDR3 region: CASSQGPTVYGYTF. As DNA, the CDR3 is TGTGCCAGCAGCCAAGGCCCGACAGTCTATGGCTACACCTTC.

This clonotype appeared a few times. The chain is built from TRBV2 and TRBJ1-6, with D uncertain. The germline gives CDR1 SNHLY, CDR2 FYNNEI. V was pared by 6 bases and J by 15 bases, with 21 bases between. The CDR3 runs to 14 residues. CDR3: CASRLLGPNVVLHF. The CDR3 bases are TGTGCCAGCAGGCTCCTCGGACCGAATGTTGTCCTCCACTTT.

In this sample, this clonotype turned up a few times. The chain is built from TRBV7-2 and TRBJ2-4; a possible D gene is TRBD1 (5 bases). Germline V gene data show CDR1 as SGHTA and CDR2 as FQGNSA. CDR3 length equals 16 residues. V was shortened by 7 bases and J by 0 bases, with 16 bases between the two germline ends. CDR3 sequence: CASTLDRALAKNIQYF. CDR3 bases: TGTGCCAGCACCCTAGACAGAGCCTTAGCCAAAAACATTCAGTACTTC.

The V and J genes are TRBV5-1 and TRBJ1-1; tentative D call: TRBD1 (5 bases). The germline V gene has CDR1 SGHRS and CDR2 YFSETQ. The V gene lost 0 bases and the J gene lost 5 bases, with 11 bases spanning the gap. The CDR3 runs to 14 residues. The CDR3 sequence: CASSLAVGGTEAFF. CDR3 in DNA: TGCGCCAGCAGCTTGGCCGTTGGGGGTACTGAAGCTTTCTTT.

This clonotype came up many times. The rearrangement joins TRBV5-4 to TRBJ2-5, with 7 bases matching TRBD2. Germline V gene lookup returns CDR1 SGHNT and CDR2 YYREEE (reference sequence). Trimming cost V 5 bases and J 1 base; bases outside gene matches: 2. This CDR3 is built from 13 residues. The CDR3 loop reads CASRRTSQETQYF. The CDR3, as DNA: TGTGCCAGCAGACGGACTAGCCAAGAGACCCAGTACTTC.

This clonotype was observed a few times. V is TRBV12-3 or TRBV12-4 and J is TRBJ1-1; 11 bases are shared with TRBD1. V trimming: 3 bases; J trimming: 6 bases; junction bases outside the gene matches: 9. The CDR3 consists of 16 residues. This chain's CDR3 is CASSFIRGQGGAEAFF. The DNA for the CDR3 is TGTGCCAGCAGTTTCATTCGGGGACAGGGGGGAGCTGAAGCTTTCTTT.